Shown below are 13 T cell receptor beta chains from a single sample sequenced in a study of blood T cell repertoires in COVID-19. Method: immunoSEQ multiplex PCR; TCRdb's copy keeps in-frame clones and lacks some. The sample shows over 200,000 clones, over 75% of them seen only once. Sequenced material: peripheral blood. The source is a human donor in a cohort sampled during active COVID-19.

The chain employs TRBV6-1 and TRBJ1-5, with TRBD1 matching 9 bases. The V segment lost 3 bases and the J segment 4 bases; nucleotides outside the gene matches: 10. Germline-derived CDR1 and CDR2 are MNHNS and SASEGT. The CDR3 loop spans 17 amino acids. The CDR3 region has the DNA TGTGCCAGCAGTGACACAGGGGGCGCGGGGGGTAATCAGCCCCAGCATTTT. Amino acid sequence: CASSDTGGAGGNQPQHF.

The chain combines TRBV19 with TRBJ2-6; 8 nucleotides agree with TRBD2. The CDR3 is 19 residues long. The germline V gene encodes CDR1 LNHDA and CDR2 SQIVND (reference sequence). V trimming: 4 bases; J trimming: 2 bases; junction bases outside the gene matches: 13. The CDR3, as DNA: TGTGCCAGTAGTACCGAACCGGGACTAGGCTTAACTGGGGCCAACGTCCTGACTTTC. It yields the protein CASSTEPGLGLTGANVLTF.

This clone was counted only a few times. CDR3 protein: CASRTTGSASPLHF. CDR3 sequence (DNA): TGTGCCAGCAGGACGACAGGGTCGGCTTCACCCCTCCACTTT. The chain joins TRBV7-9 to TRBJ1-6; 7 bases agree with TRBD1. With 6 bases clipped from V and 9 bases from J, the junction kept 8 bases outside the gene matches. Germline V CDR1 and CDR2: SEHNR, FQNEAQ (reference sequence). This CDR3 has 14 residues.

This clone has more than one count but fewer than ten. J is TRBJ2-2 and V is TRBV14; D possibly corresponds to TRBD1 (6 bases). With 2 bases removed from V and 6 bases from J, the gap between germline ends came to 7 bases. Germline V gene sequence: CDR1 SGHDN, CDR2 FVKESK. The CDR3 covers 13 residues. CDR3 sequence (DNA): TGTGCCAGCAGCCAAAGGGGGTCCGGGGAGCTGTTTTTT. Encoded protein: CASSQRGSGELFF.

Here the CDR3 DNA reads TGTGCCACCAGTGAGGGGACAGTGGGGAACACTGAAGCTTTCTTT. It codes for CATSEGTVGNTEAFF. The J gene is TRBJ1-1, the V gene TRBV24-1, with TRBD1 identical over 7 bases. V shed 4 bases and J 1 base; nucleotides not matched to a gene: 5. This CDR3 contains 15 residues. Germline assignment: CDR1 KGHDR and CDR2 SFDVKD.

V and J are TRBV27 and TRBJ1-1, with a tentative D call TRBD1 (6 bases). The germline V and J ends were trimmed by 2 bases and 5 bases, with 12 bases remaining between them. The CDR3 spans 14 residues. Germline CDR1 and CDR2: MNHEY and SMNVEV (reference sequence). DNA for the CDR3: TGTGCCAGCAGTTTAAACAGGGTGGGAACTGAAGCTTTCTTT. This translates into CASSLNRVGTEAFF.

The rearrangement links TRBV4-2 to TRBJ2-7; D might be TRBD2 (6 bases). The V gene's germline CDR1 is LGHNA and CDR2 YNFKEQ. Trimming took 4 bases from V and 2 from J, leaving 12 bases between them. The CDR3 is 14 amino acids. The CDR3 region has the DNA TGTGCCAGCAGCCGTGGGGGGTCCACCTACGAGCAGTACTTC. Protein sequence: CASSRGGSTYEQYF.

CDR3 DNA: TGTGCCAGCAGCCAAGGGGCCGTCCGGGGGAGGAACTATGGCTACACCTTC. It codes for CASSQGAVRGRNYGYTF. The rearrangement uses TRBV14 and TRBJ1-2; the D gene is possibly TRBD1 (5 bases). The germline V and J ends were trimmed by 1 base and 2 bases, with 17 bases remaining between them. CDR3 length equals 17 residues. Germline CDR1 SGHDN, CDR2 FVKESK.

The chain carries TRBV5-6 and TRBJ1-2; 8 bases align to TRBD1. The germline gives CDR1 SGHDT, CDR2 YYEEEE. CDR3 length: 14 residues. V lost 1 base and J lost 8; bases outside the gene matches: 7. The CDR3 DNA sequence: TGTGCCAGCAGCTTGCAGGGGGCGGGGTCAGGCTACACCTTC. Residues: CASSLQGAGSGYTF.

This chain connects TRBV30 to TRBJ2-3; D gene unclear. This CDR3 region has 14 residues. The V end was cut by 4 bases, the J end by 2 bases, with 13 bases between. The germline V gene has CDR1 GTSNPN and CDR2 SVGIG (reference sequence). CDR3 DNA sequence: TGTGCCTGGAACGCCGCTAGACCCACAGATACGCAGTATTTT. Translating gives CAWNAARPTDTQYF. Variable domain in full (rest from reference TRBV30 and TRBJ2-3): SQTIHQWPATLVQPVGSPLSLECTVEGTSNPNLYWYRQAAGRGLQLLFYSVGIGQISSEVPQNLSASRPQDRQFILSSKKLLLSDSGFYLCAWNAARPTDTQYFGPGTRLTVL.

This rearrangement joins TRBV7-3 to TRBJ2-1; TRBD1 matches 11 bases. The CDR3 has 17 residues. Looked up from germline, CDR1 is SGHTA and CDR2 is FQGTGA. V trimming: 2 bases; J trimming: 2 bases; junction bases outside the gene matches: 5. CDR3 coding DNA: TGTGCCAGCAGCTTACATCGGGGACAGGGGGCCTACAATGAGCAGTTCTTC. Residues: CASSLHRGQGAYNEQFF.

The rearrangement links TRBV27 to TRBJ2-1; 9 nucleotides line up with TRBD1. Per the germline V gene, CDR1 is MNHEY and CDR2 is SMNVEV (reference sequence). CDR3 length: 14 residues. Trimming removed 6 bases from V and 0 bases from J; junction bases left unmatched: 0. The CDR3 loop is CASRTGGSYNEQFF. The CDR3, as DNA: TGTGCCAGCAGGACAGGGGGCTCCTACAATGAGCAGTTCTTC.

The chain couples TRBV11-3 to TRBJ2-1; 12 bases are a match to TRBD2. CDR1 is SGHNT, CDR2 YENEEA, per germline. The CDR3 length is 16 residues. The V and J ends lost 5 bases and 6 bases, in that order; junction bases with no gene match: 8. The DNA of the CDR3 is TGTGCCAGCAGCCATTCGACTAGCGGGAGCGGCAATGAGCAGTTCTTC. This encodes CASSHSTSGSGNEQFF.